The sequence of this T cell receptor (beta chain) was determined in a study of identical twins. This clonotype was detected only a few times. Mismatch with germline at one junction end may stem from a read error. TCRdb called the 5' RACE reads again in MiXCR, with one record for every CDR3 protein. The repertoire holds 1.5 million to 2 million distinct CDR3 sequences, with around 33% as singletons. This CDR3 has 14 amino acids. Germline V gives CDR1 SSHAT, CDR2 FNYEAQ (reference sequence). Specimen: cord blood. The J gene is TRBJ2-3, the V gene TRBV7-7; D unclear. This receptor was obtained from a newborn girl in good health. CDR3 region: CASSPGPLRDTQYF. The CDR3 DNA sequence: TGTGCTAGCAGCCCCGGACCCCTGCGGGATACGCAGTATTTT.